These T cell receptor beta chains were read from a single sample in a study of shared clonotypes between healthy human individuals. The method was immunoSEQ multiplex PCR; TCRdb's version includes in-frame clones alone and lacks a portion of them. The sample has some 600,000 clones, around 96% seen once. Sequencing input: naive CD8+ T cells sorted from blood. Source of these receptors: a woman between 25 and 40 years old in good health. CDR3s include the opening cysteine and the closing phenylalanine or tryptophan. D genes are given only for firm matches. Some rows mark clone size as missing; the rest say once, few, many or name a class of expanded clone.

NA	TRBJ2-1	TRBD1	TRBV5-8	TGTGCCAGCAGCATTGGACAGGGGATGGATGAGCAGTTCTTC	CASSIGQGMDEQFF
NA	TRBJ2-3	NA	TRBV27	TGTGCCAGCAGTCCGAGCTTCGGGGATAGCACAGATACGCAGTATTTT	CASSPSFGDSTDTQYF
few	TRBJ1-1	NA	TRBV30	TGTGCCTGGAGTGTAGGGCCAGTTGATGCTTTCTTT	CAWSVGPVDAFF
NA	TRBJ2-1	TRBD1	TRBV27	TGTGCCAGCAGTCCCTCCCAGGGGGAAAAGGGCAATGAGCAGTTCTTC	CASSPSQGEKGNEQFF
NA	TRBJ1-1	NA	TRBV7-2	TGTGCCAGCACCTCATCTCGCGGCTACACTGAAGCTTTCTTT	CASTSSRGYTEAFF
NA	TRBJ1-1	NA	TRBV7-6	TGTGCCAGCAGCTTAGGAGTGAGGACTGAAGCTTTCTTT	CASSLGVRTEAFF
NA	TRBJ2-1	TRBD2	TRBV11-2	TGTGCCAGCAGCTTCAACCTAGCGGAAAACAATGAGCAGTTCTTC	CASSFNLAENNEQFF
NA	TRBJ2-3	TRBD2	TRBV25-1	TGTGCCAGCAGTCGGGCGGGAGGGACAGATACGCAGTATTTT	CASSRAGGTDTQYF
NA	TRBJ1-1	NA	TRBV5-6	TGTGCCAGCAGCTTTCGGAGGACTGAAGCTTTCTTT	CASSFRRTEAFF
NA	TRBJ2-7	NA	TRBV19	TGTGCCAGTTCAAAGTGGGAGAGGGCCTACGAGCAGTACTTC	CASSKWERAYEQYF
once	TRBJ2-3	TRBD1	TRBV29-1	TGCAGCACTCCCTACCGGGACAGGGGGCGGGATACGCAGTATTTT	CSTPYRDRGRDTQYF
NA	TRBJ2-1	NA	TRBV28	TGTGCCAGCAGCCCAAGCCAGACAGTTCATGAGCAGTTCTTC	CASSPSQTVHEQFF
NA	TRBJ2-2	NA	TRBV5-6	TGTGCCAGCAGCGTAATGAACACCGGGGAGCTGTTTTTT	CASSVMNTGELFF
NA	TRBJ2-7	NA	TRBV7-9	TGTGCCAGCAGCAGTAAGGGACCCCACTACGAGCAGTACTTC	CASSSKGPHYEQYF
NA	TRBJ1-5	NA	TRBV27	TGTGCCAGCAGTTTATCCCATCTGGGGCCCCAGCATTTT	CASSLSHLGPQHF
NA	TRBJ2-4	NA	TRBV6-1	TGTGCCAGTTGGTCGGGACTTCTAGCCAAAAACATTCAGTACTTC	CASWSGLLAKNIQYF
NA	TRBJ1-1	NA	TRBV5-1	TGCGCCAGCAGCTTGGATACCGGGACGTTCGCTGAAGCTTTCTTT	CASSLDTGTFAEAFF
NA	TRBJ2-1	NA	TRBV5-1	TGCGCCAGCTTCGACTCGAGCTCCTACAATGAGCAGTTCTTC	CASFDSSSYNEQFF
NA	TRBJ1-6	NA	TRBV28	TGTGCCAGCAGTGGACGGGAGTGGACTAATTCACCCCTCCACTTT	CASSGREWTNSPLHF
NA	TRBJ2-7	NA	TRBV9	TGTGCCAGCAGCGTAGGCCCGGCTAGCGCTTCCTACGAGCAGTACTTC	CASSVGPASASYEQYF
NA	TRBJ2-7	NA	TRBV7-2	TGTGCCAGCAGCTTAGATGACAGTTTTGAAGAGCAGTACTTC	CASSLDDSFEEQYF
NA	TRBJ2-3	TRBD2	TRBV7-2	TGTGCCAGCAGCTCGCGGTTGACTAGCGGCACAGATACGCAGTATTTT	CASSSRLTSGTDTQYF
NA	TRBJ2-7	TRBD2	TRBV28	TGTGCCAGCATTGGCGGGAGTATCTACGAGCAGTACTTC	CASIGGSIYEQYF
NA	TRBJ2-7	NA	TRBV5-6	TGTGCCAGCAGCGGGGACTACGAGCAGTACTTC	CASSGDYEQYF
NA	TRBJ2-7	TRBD1	TRBV6-5	TGTGCCAGCAGTTTCGGGACAGGGGACTACGAGCAGTACTTC	CASSFGTGDYEQYF
once	TRBJ2-3	TRBD2	TRBV5-1	TGCGCCAGCAGCTCTAGGACTAGCGGGAGTGCAGATACGCAGTATTTT	CASSSRTSGSADTQYF
NA	TRBJ2-1	TRBD2	TRBV2	TGTGCCAGCAGTGAAGATTCCGGGGCTAGCGGGACCTACTACAATGAGCAGTTCTTC	CASSEDSGASGTYYNEQFF
NA	TRBJ1-5	NA	TRBV2	TGTGCCAGCAGTGAAGGAACGGGGTGGTGGGCCCAGCATTTT	CASSEGTGWWAQHF
NA	TRBJ2-7	TRBD1	TRBV27	TGTGCCAGCAGATGGACCGGGACAGGGATCTACGAGCAGTACTTC	CASRWTGTGIYEQYF
NA	TRBJ2-2	NA	TRBV21-1	TGTGCCAGCAGCATCCGCCAAGGAACCGGGGAGCTGTTTTTT	CASSIRQGTGELFF
few	TRBJ2-7	NA	TRBV25-1	TGTGCCAGCAGTGAAGGGTACGAGCAGTACTTC	CASSEGYEQYF
NA	TRBJ1-3	TRBD1	TRBV5-1	TGCGCCAGCAGCTATTCGAAACAGGGGGCGCGTGGAAACACCATATATTTT	CASSYSKQGARGNTIYF
NA	TRBJ2-5	TRBD2	TRBV2	TGTGCCAGCATACCTAGCGGGAGGGGAAAGACCCAGTACTTC	CASIPSGRGKTQYF
NA	TRBJ2-5	TRBD2	TRBV28	TGTGCCAGCAGCTCGGGACTAGCGGGGGTCCTAGGGCCAGAGACCCAGTACTTC	CASSSGLAGVLGPETQYF
NA	TRBJ2-7	NA	TRBV11-2	TGTGCCAGCAGCTTTCCTGACTACGAGCAGTACTTC	CASSFPDYEQYF
NA	TRBJ2-1	NA	TRBV6-1	TGTGCCAGCAGTGAGTCGCAGGGAACGTGGGATGAGCAGTTCTTC	CASSESQGTWDEQFF
NA	TRBJ2-1	NA	TRBV5-4	TGTGCCAGCAGCTCCCCATTCGTTGGTGAGCAGTTCTTC	CASSSPFVGEQFF
NA	TRBJ2-7	NA	TRBV7-3	TGTGCCAGCAGCTATTTAGGGGGTTCCTACGAGCAGTACTTC	CASSYLGGSYEQYF
NA	TRBJ2-6	TRBD1	TRBV27	TGTGCCAGCAGTTTAGTGGGACAGAGCTCTGGGGCCAACGTCCTGACTTTC	CASSLVGQSSGANVLTF
NA	TRBJ2-5	TRBD2	TRBV12-5	TGTGCTAGTGGAGAAAGCGGGAGGCTCCAAGAGACCCAGTACTTC	CASGESGRLQETQYF
NA	TRBJ2-7	TRBD1	TRBV27	TGTGCCAGCACTCCTCGGACAGGAACCTACGAGCAGTACTTC	CASTPRTGTYEQYF
NA	TRBJ1-1	NA	TRBV4-2	TGTGCCAGCAGCCAAGAGGGGGCTGAAGCTTTCTTT	CASSQEGAEAFF
NA	TRBJ2-7	TRBD1	TRBV2	TGTGCCAGCACCTACCTTCCGGGACAGGGTACTGACTACTTC	CASTYLPGQGTDYF
few	TRBJ1-1	NA	TRBV5-4	TGTGCCAGCAGTTTCGACACCCCCACTGAAGCTTTCTTT	CASSFDTPTEAFF
NA	TRBJ2-1	NA	TRBV5-1	TGCGCCAGCACCGGGAGCCGGAATGAGCAGTTCTTC	CASTGSRNEQFF
NA	TRBJ2-1	NA	TRBV19	TGTGCCAGTAGTATAGTCGGGGGCCTCTACAATGAGCAGTTCTTC	CASSIVGGLYNEQFF
NA	TRBJ2-1	NA	TRBV11-3	TGTGCCAGCAGCTCTAGCCCCCCAGGGAGTACCTACAATGAGCAGTTCTTC	CASSSSPPGSTYNEQFF
NA	TRBJ2-7	NA	TRBV7-9	TGTGCCAGCAGCTTAGAAGGCACTTTCTCCTACGAGCAGTACTTC	CASSLEGTFSYEQYF
NA	TRBJ2-7	NA	TRBV27	TGTGCCAGCAGTTTATCGCTAAACCGAATCCCGGGGGACGAGCAGTACTTC	CASSLSLNRIPGDEQYF
NA	TRBJ1-6	TRBD1	TRBV28	TGTGCCAGCACCCTCAACCTCGCGACAGGGACCTATAATTCACCCCTCCACTTT	CASTLNLATGTYNSPLHF
NA	TRBJ2-7	TRBD1	TRBV27	TGTGCCAGCTCCCAGGACAGGGGGGACTACGAGCAGTACTTC	CASSQDRGDYEQYF
NA	TRBJ1-2	TRBD1	TRBV13	TGTGCCAGCAGCTCCACAGACAGGGGATCCTATGGCTACACCTTC	CASSSTDRGSYGYTF
NA	TRBJ1-1	NA	TRBV27	TGTGCCAGCAGTTTATCTGCGGGGGGGGGTTGGGACACTGAAGCTTTCTTT	CASSLSAGGGWDTEAFF
few	TRBJ1-5	TRBD1	TRBV7-8	TGTGCCAGCATCTTGGGGTCGGGACAGGGCAATCAGCCCCAGCATTTT	CASILGSGQGNQPQHF
NA	TRBJ2-3	NA	TRBV5-8	TGTGCCAGCAGCTTGGGGGTCGGTACAGATACGCAGTATTTT	CASSLGVGTDTQYF
NA	TRBJ2-1	NA	TRBV11-2	TGTGCCAGCAGTCTAGTAGGACAGTCAAGGAATGAGCAGTTCTTC	CASSLVGQSRNEQFF
NA	TRBJ1-1	TRBD1	TRBV19	TGTGCCAGTGACTGGACAGGGGGGAACACTGAAGCTTTCTTT	CASDWTGGNTEAFF
NA	TRBJ2-7	NA	TRBV14	TGTGCCAGCAGCCATGGTGGTCCCCTGTACGAGCAGTACTTC	CASSHGGPLYEQYF
once	TRBJ2-3	TRBD2	TRBV4-2	TGTGCCAGCAGCCAACAAGCGGGAGGCACAGATACGCAGTATTTT	CASSQQAGGTDTQYF
NA	TRBJ1-1	NA	TRBV5-4	TGTGCCAGCAGCCACACTGGGGGTCTCACTGAAGCTTTCTTT	CASSHTGGLTEAFF